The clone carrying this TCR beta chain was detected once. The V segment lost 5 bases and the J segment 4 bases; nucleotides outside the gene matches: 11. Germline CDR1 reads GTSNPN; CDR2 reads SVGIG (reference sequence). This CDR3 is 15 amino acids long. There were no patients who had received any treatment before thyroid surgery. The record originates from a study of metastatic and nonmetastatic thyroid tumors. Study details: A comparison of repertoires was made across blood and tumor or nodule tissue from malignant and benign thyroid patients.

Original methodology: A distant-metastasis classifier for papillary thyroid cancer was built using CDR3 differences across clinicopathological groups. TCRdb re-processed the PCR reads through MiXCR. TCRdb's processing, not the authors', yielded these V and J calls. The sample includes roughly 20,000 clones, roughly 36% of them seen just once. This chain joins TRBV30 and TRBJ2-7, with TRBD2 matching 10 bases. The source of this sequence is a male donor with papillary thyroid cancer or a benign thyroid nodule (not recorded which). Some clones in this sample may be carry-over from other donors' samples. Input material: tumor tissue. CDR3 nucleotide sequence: TGTGCCTGGCGTCCCACCGCTAGCGGGAGATACGAGCAGTACTTC. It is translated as CAWRPTASGRYEQYF.